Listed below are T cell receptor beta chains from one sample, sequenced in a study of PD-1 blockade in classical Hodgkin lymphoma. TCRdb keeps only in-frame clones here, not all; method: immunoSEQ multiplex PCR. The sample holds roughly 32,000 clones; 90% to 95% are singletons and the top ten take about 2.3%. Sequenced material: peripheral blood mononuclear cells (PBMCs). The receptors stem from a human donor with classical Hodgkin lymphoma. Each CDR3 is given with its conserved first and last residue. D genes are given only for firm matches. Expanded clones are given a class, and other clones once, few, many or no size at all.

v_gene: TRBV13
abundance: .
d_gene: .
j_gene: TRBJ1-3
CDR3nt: TGTGCCAGCAGCTGGAGCGGTGTTGAAAACACCATATATTTT
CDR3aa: CASSWSGVENTIYF

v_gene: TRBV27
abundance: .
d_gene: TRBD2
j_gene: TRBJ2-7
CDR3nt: TGTGCCAGCAGTCCCTCCGGGACTAGCGGGCGGGAGCAGTACTTC
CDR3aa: CASSPSGTSGREQYF

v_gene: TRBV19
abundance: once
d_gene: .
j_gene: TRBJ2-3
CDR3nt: TGTGCCATCTTTTATCCGAACCCCAAACTAGGAAGGGGAGATACGCAGTATTTT
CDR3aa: CAIFYPNPKLGRGDTQYF

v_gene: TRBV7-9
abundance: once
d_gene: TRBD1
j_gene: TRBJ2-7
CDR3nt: TGTGCCAGCAGCTTAACTGACAGGGTTCCCTACGAGCAGTACTTC
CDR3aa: CASSLTDRVPYEQYF

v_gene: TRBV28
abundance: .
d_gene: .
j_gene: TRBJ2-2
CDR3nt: TGTGCCAGCAGTTTAAGATTGTTTGGGGGATACACCGGGGAGCTGTTTTTT
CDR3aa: CASSLRLFGGYTGELFF

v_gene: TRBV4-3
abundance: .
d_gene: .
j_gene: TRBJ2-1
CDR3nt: TGCGCCAGCAGCCAAGATCAGCGGATAGACTCCACGCAGTTCTTC
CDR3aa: CASSQDQRIDSTQFF

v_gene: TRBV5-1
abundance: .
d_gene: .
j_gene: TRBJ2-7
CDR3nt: TGCGCCAGCAGCGTGGGAGGACAGATTTACGAGCAGTACTTC
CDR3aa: CASSVGGQIYEQYF

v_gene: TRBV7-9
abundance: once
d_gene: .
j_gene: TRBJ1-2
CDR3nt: TGTGCCAGCAGCACTTTGGGGACGCGGAGCTATGGCTACACCTTC
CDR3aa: CASSTLGTRSYGYTF

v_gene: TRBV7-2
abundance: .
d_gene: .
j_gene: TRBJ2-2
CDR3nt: TGTGCCAGCAGCCCCCCAGGTGTCCTTGGCACCGGGGAGCTGTTTTTT
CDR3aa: CASSPPGVLGTGELFF

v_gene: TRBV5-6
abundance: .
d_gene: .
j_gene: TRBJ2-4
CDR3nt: TGTGCCAGCAGCTTGGTGGAATCCAAAAACATTCAGTACTTC
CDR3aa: CASSLVESKNIQYF

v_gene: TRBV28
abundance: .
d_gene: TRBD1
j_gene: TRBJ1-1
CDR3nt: TGTGCCAGCAGGTCGGACAGGGGGCTGACTGAAGCTTTCTTT
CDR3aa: CASRSDRGLTEAFF

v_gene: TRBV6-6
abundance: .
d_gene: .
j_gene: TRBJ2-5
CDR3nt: TGTGCCAGCTCGAGCCCAGGGGATCATAGGGAGACCCAGTACTTC
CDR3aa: CASSSPGDHRETQYF

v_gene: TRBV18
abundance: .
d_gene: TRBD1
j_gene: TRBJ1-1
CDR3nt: TGTGCCAGCTCACCTCGGACAGGGGCGAACACTGAAGCTTTCTTT
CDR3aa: CASSPRTGANTEAFF

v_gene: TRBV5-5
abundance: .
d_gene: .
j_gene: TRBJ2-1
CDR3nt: TGTGCCAGCAGCTTGAGTGGAGCCCTAGAGCAGTTCTTC
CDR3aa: CASSLSGALEQFF

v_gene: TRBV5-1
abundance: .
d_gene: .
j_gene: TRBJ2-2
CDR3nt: TGCGCCAGCAGCCCAAACCCGGACAGTAGAAACACCGGGGAGCTGTTTTTT
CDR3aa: CASSPNPDSRNTGELFF

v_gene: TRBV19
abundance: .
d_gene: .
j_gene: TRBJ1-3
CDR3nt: TGTGCCAGTAGTATAGACCTGTGGCGTATGGCTGGAAACACCATATATTTT
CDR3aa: CASSIDLWRMAGNTIYF

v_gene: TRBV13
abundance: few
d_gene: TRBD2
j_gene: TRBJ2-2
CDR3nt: TGTGCCAGCAGCTTGAGAAGGGAGGGTACCGGGGAGCTGTTTTTT
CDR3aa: CASSLRREGTGELFF

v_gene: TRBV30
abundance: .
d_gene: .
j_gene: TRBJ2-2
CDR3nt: TGTGCCTGGATGCCCCGGACCCGGGGTGGCGGGGAGCTGTTTTTT
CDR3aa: CAWMPRTRGGGELFF

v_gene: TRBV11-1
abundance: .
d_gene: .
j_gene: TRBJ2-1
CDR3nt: TGTGCCAGCAGCTTAGGCAGGGGTGAGCAGTTCTTC
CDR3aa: CASSLGRGEQFF

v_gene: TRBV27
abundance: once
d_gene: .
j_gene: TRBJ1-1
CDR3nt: TGTGCCAGCAGTTTATCGATTTGGGATAGGGCCCGTATGAACACTGAAGCTTTCTTT
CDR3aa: CASSLSIWDRARMNTEAFF

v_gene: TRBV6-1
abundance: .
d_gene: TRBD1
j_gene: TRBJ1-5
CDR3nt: TGTGCCAGCAGCGCGGGACAGAATAGCAATCAGCCCCAGCATTTT
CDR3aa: CASSAGQNSNQPQHF

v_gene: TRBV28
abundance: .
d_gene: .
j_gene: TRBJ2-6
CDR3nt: TGTGCCAGCAGCTCGGACAGCCTCTCTGGGGCCAACGTCCTGACTTTC
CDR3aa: CASSSDSLSGANVLTF

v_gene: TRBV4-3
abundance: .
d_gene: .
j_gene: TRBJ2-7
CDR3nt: TGCGCCAGCAGCCAAGATGCAACAGCCTACGAGCAGTACTTC
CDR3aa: CASSQDATAYEQYF

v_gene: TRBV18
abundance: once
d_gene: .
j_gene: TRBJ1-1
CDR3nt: TGTGCCAGCTCATCGACAGCGAACACTGAAGCTTTCTTT
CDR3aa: CASSSTANTEAFF

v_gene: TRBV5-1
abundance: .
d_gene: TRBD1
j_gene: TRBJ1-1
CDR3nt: TGCGCCAGCAGCCCGGGGACAGGGGGCAAAAATGAAGCTTTCTTT
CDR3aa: CASSPGTGGKNEAFF